This T cell receptor (beta chain) was observed in a study of CD8 T cells in Susac syndrome. Study outcomes and limitations: The study's TCR sequencing and HLA analysis drew on a certain number of individuals. That number was acknowledged as relatively small. The number of Susac-specific public clones found was about 15 in total CD8+ repertoires and a few in CD8+ TEMRA repertoires.

A note on this clonotype: What it binds is unknown.

CDR1 is LGHDT and CDR2 is YNNKEL in the germline V gene (reference sequence). V shed 4 bases and J shed 1 base, with 10 bases lying between them. This CDR3 spans 14 amino acids. RNA was extracted with the RNeasy kit, and a quantity of 0.5 to 1 ug was reverse transcribed using random hexamers. From the immunoSEQ multiplex PCR reads, TCRdb called clonotypes with MiXCR, one entry per CDR3 protein. The table shows around 170,000 distinct CDR3 sequences, with 95% occurring only once. The specimen sequenced was CD8+ T cells from PBMCs. V gene TRBV3-1 combines with J gene TRBJ2-5, with D tentatively TRBD2 (6 bases). This receptor was taken from a human donor with Susac syndrome. The CDR3 DNA sequence: TGTGCCAGCAGCCCTAGGGGACTCCAAGAGACCCAGTACTTC. Protein: CASSPRGLQETQYF.